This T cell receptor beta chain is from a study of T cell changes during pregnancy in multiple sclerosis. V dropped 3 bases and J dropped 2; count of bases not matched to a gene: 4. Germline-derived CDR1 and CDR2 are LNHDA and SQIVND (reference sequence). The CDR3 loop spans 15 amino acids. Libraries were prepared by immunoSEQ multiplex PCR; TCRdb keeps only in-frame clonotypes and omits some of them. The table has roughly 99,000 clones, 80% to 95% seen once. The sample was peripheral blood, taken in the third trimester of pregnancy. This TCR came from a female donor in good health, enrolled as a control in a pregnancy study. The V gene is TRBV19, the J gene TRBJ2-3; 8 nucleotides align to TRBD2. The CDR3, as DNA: TGTGCCAGTAGTATGAGCGGGGGACCCACAGATACGCAGTATTTT. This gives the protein CASSMSGGPTDTQYF.